One sample yielded the 30 T cell receptor beta chains listed below, sequenced in a study of T cell responses to AZD1222 COVID-19 vaccine. Data came from immunoSEQ multiplex PCR; TCRdb stores just in-frame clones and leaves some out. The sample records roughly 82,000 clones, approximately 84% being singletons. Sequenced here: peripheral blood, sampled on day 0 of AZD1222 vaccination. These receptors were obtained from an adult in good health.

This clone has a handful of counts. The rearrangement joins TRBV9 to TRBJ1-5, with a possible D match to TRBD1 (5 bases). The V end lost 5 bases, the J end lost 5 bases, and 11 bases lay between the germline ends. This CDR3 region has 13 residues. The germline V gene has CDR1 SGDLS and CDR2 YYNGEE. The CDR3 here is CASSKVGDQPQHF. In DNA form, the CDR3 reads TGTGCCAGCAGTAAAGTGGGGGATCAGCCCCAGCATTTT.

The chain carries TRBV2 and TRBJ1-2; tentative D call: TRBD1 (5 bases). Germline V lookup: CDR1 SNHLY, CDR2 FYNNEI. V lost 4 bases to trimming and J lost 1 base, with 13 bases between them. The CDR3 is made up of 15 amino acids. Written as DNA, the CDR3 is TGTGCCAGCAGTGCCCAGGCTAGGGGTAACTATGGCTACACCTTC. This gives the protein CASSAQARGNYGYTF.

A single count supports this clone. This chain uses TRBV18 with TRBJ1-5; D gene uncertain. V shed 0 bases and J shed 0 bases, with 9 bases lying between them. CDR1 and CDR2 from the germline V gene are KGHSH and LQKENI. The CDR3 is 16 amino acids. Written as DNA, the CDR3 is TGTGCCAGCTCACCACCGGGTCAGTATAGCAATCAGCCCCAGCATTTT. This encodes CASSPPGQYSNQPQHF.

This chain's CDR3 is CASSYSYTYTGELFF. CDR3 bases: TGTGCCAGCAGTTACTCTTATACGTACACCGGGGAGCTGTTTTTT. The V call is TRBV6-5, the J call TRBJ2-2; D not resolved. CDR3 length: 15 residues. The germline V gene encodes CDR1 MNHEY and CDR2 SVGAGI. V lost 0 bases to trimming and J lost 3 bases, with 8 bases between them.

The chain joins TRBV11-2 to TRBJ2-5; the match to TRBD2 covers 9 bases. Per germline, CDR1 SGHAT and CDR2 FQNNGV. This CDR3 comprises 17 residues. After removal of 0 bases from V and 4 bases from J, the junction contained 9 bases not matched to a gene. CDR3 amino acids: CASSLETWRGGRETQYF. The CDR3 DNA sequence: TGTGCCAGCAGCTTAGAAACGTGGCGGGGGGGCCGAGAGACCCAGTACTTC.

In regard to this clone: This same CDR3 is encoded by further DNA sequences in the sample. This sequence joins TRBV7-3 and TRBJ2-6, with TRBD1 matching over 8 bases. The V and J ends lost 3 bases and 2 bases, in that order; junction bases with no gene match: 6. This CDR3 comprises 17 residues. The germline V gene has CDR1 SGHTA and CDR2 FQGTGA. CDR3 bases: TGTGCCAGCAGCTTGACCGGACAGGGCGCTGGGGCCAACGTCCTGACTTTC. Encoded protein: CASSLTGQGAGANVLTF.

The chain uses TRBV6-2 or TRBV6-3 and TRBJ2-1, with D tentatively TRBD1 or TRBD2 (5 bases each). V gave up 2 bases and J gave up 12 bases, with 20 bases separating them. Per germline, CDR1 MNHEY and CDR2 SVGEGT. The CDR3 is made up of 15 amino acids. The CDR3 loop is CASSYGATWTWGQFF. Written as DNA, the CDR3 is TGTGCCAGCAGTTACGGGGCCACGTGGACTTGGGGGCAGTTCTTC.

The chain recombines TRBV5-6 with TRBJ1-4; perhaps TRBD1 as D (6 bases). The CDR3 extends over 16 amino acids. V was shortened by 1 base and J by 0 bases, with 10 bases between the two germline ends. CDR1 is SGHDT, CDR2 YYEEEE, per germline. The CDR3 here is CASSLLRGATNEKLFF. The CDR3 coding sequence is TGTGCCAGCAGCTTGCTGAGGGGGGCAACTAATGAAAAACTGTTTTTT.

The rearrangement uses TRBV19 and TRBJ2-1; no clear D gene. Looked up from germline, CDR1 is LNHDA and CDR2 is SQIVND (reference sequence). The germline V and J ends were trimmed by 1 base and 0 bases, with 10 bases remaining between them. This CDR3 comprises 16 residues. CDR3 DNA sequence: TGTGCCAGTAGTATAGGGTGGCACAGCTCCTACAATGAGCAGTTCTTC. Amino acid sequence: CASSIGWHSSYNEQFF.

Note on this clone: One junction end does not reproduce the germline sequence, and a read error may be involved. The V gene is TRBV6-1, the J gene TRBJ2-7; 7 nucleotides align to TRBD1. CDR3 length: 15 residues. Germline-derived CDR1 and CDR2 are MNHNS and SASEGT. In DNA form, the CDR3 reads TGTGCCAGCAGGGAAGCCGGGACAGAGTTCTACGAGCAGTACTTC. It codes for CASREAGTEFYEQYF.

This clone came up once. V and J are TRBV3-1 (or the pseudogene TRBV3-2) and TRBJ1-1, with D unresolved. Trimming left V 2 bases short and J 6 bases short, with 16 bases between. This CDR3 spans 15 amino acids. CDR1 and CDR2 (germline): LGHDT, YNNKEL (reference sequence). The CDR3 DNA reads TGTGCCAGCAGCCAACTAGGTCTATCGTCAGCTGAAGCTTTCTTT. This codes for CASSQLGLSSAEAFF.

The V call is TRBV28, the J call TRBJ1-1, with 12 nucleotides matching TRBD1. CDR3 length: 20 residues. The germline gives CDR1 MDHEN, CDR2 SYDVKM. After removal of 6 bases from V and 4 bases from J, the junction contained 21 bases not matched to a gene. The CDR3 coding sequence is TGTGCCAGCAGGCCAACACTGCAGCTTAGGGACAGGGGGCTGGTCACTGAAGCTTTCTTT. It specifies CASRPTLQLRDRGLVTEAFF.

In DNA form, the CDR3 reads TGTGCCAGCAGCTTATTGGGCAGGGGATCCTACAATGAGCAGTTCTTC. This translates into CASSLLGRGSYNEQFF. The rearrangement joins TRBV7-3 to TRBJ2-1; maybe TRBD1 (6 bases). Germline CDR1 is SGHTA and CDR2 is FQGTGA. Trimming removed 2 bases at V and 1 base at J, with 12 bases between. The CDR3 is 16 residues long.

The chain uses TRBV7-3 and TRBJ2-7; D remains ambiguous. The germline gives CDR1 SGHTA, CDR2 FQGTGA. The CDR3 length is 16 residues. V was shortened by 2 bases and J by 0 bases, with 14 bases between the two germline ends. The CDR3 DNA is TGTGCCAGCAGCTTAGCGTCGGCCGGCAGCTCCTACGAGCAGTACTTC. Its protein is CASSLASAGSSYEQYF.

This clone was seen only a few times. This chain connects TRBV19 to TRBJ1-2; a weak D match, TRBD1 (5 bases). The CDR3 length is 14 residues. Germline CDR1 reads LNHDA; CDR2 reads SQIVND (reference sequence). V was shortened by 5 bases and J by 6 bases, with 16 bases between the two germline ends. As DNA, the CDR3 is TGTGCCAGTAGTCCCTCGGGAGGGGTCGATGGCTACACCTTC. This encodes CASSPSGGVDGYTF.

This chain connects TRBV7-9 to TRBJ2-3; 7 positions match TRBD2. Looked up from germline, CDR1 is SEHNR and CDR2 is FQNEAQ (reference sequence). CDR3 size: 16 residues. V lost 1 base and J lost 0; bases outside the gene matches: 4. The DNA for the CDR3 is TGTGCCAGCAGCTTAGGGATAGCGGGCAGCACAGATACGCAGTATTTT. Protein: CASSLGIAGSTDTQYF.

The rearrangement uses TRBV3-1 (or the pseudogene TRBV3-2) and TRBJ1-4, with D possibly being TRBD1 (5 bases). In germline, CDR1 is LGHDT, CDR2 YNNKEL (reference sequence). V was pared by 4 bases and J by 8 bases, with 14 bases between. The CDR3 runs to 14 residues. Here the CDR3 reads CASSPGSHTEKLFF. In DNA, the CDR3 is TGTGCCAGCAGCCCAGGGAGTCATACCGAAAAACTGTTTTTT.

The chain carries TRBV27 and TRBJ1-3; D is unresolved. V was cut by 2 bases and J by 0 bases, with 11 bases left in between. Per germline, CDR1 MNHEY and CDR2 SMNVEV (reference sequence). This CDR3 spans 16 amino acids. CDR3 nucleotide sequence: TGTGCCAGCAGTTTACACAAGGATGGCTCTGGAAACACCATATATTTT. The encoded protein is CASSLHKDGSGNTIYF.

The chain is built from TRBV12-3 or TRBV12-4 and TRBJ2-7; 7 bases are shared with TRBD1. The CDR3 sequence is 13 residues long. With V trimmed by 6 bases and J by 2 bases, 4 bases remained unmatched. CDR3 loop: CASRAGGPYEQYF. CDR3 DNA sequence: TGTGCCAGCAGGGCAGGGGGACCCTACGAGCAGTACTTC.

The gene calls are TRBV9 and TRBJ2-1, with 14 nucleotides matching TRBD2. CDR1 is SGDLS, CDR2 YYNGEE, per germline. CDR3 length: 16 residues. With V trimmed by 3 bases and J by 8 bases, 7 bases remained unmatched. CDR3 region: CASSGWTSGGPHEQFF. DNA of the CDR3: TGTGCCAGCAGCGGATGGACTAGCGGGGGGCCCCATGAGCAGTTCTTC.

This sequence joins TRBV5-1 and TRBJ1-5; the match to TRBD1 covers 10 bases. The CDR3 contains 15 residues. In germline, CDR1 is SGHRS, CDR2 YFSETQ. The J segment lost 7 bases and the V segment lost 0 bases, leaving 4 bases of the junction unmatched. CDR3: CASSLEGQGRQPQHF. The CDR3 DNA sequence: TGCGCCAGCAGCTTGGAGGGACAGGGGAGGCAGCCCCAGCATTTT.

The chain recombines TRBV9 with TRBJ2-2; D might be TRBD1 (5 bases). The CDR3 spans 13 residues. Deletions cut 4 bases from V and 9 bases from J, with 13 bases between. Germline CDR1 reads SGDLS; CDR2 reads YYNGEE. The CDR3 region has the DNA TGTGCCAGCAGCCCCAGTAGGGGCTGGGAGCTGTTTTTT. This sequence encodes CASSPSRGWELFF.

The chain joins TRBV6-5 to TRBJ2-7; 8 nucleotides match TRBD1. CDR1 and CDR2 from the germline V gene are MNHEY and SVGAGI. The CDR3 extends over 16 amino acids. Germline trimming cut 2 bases from V and 0 bases from J; bases unmatched to any gene: 6. For the CDR3, the DNA is TGTGCCAGCAGTTACCGCGGGACAGGCAGCTCCTACGAGCAGTACTTC. Translated: CASSYRGTGSSYEQYF.

The chain couples TRBV27 to TRBJ1-1, with D maybe TRBD1 (6 bases). V was cut by 5 bases and J by 3 bases, with 16 bases left in between. Germline values: CDR1 MNHEY, CDR2 SMNVEV (reference sequence). The CDR3 is 15 amino acids. In DNA form, the CDR3 reads TGTGCCAGCAGTGAAACCGGACAGAAGGACACTGAAGCTTTCTTT. Translation: CASSETGQKDTEAFF.

This sequence joins TRBV3-1 (or the pseudogene TRBV3-2) and TRBJ1-2; D remains ambiguous. Trimming took off 1 base at V and 2 bases at J, with 5 bases between the two ends. Germline V gene sequence: CDR1 LGHDT, CDR2 YNNKEL (reference sequence). The CDR3 is made up of 13 amino acids. CDR3 sequence (DNA): TGTGCCAGCAGCCAAGGATGGAACTATGGCTACACCTTC. Translation: CASSQGWNYGYTF.

J is TRBJ1-1 and V is TRBV5-1; D uncertain. CDR1 SGHRS and CDR2 YFSETQ come from the germline V gene. V was cut by 1 base and J by 1 base, with 11 bases left in between. The CDR3 covers 15 residues. This CDR3 reads CASSLLGDRNTEAFF. The CDR3 DNA reads TGCGCCAGCAGCTTGTTGGGCGACCGGAACACTGAAGCTTTCTTT. The entire variable domain, with the rest obtained from reference TRBV5-1 and TRBJ1-1, is as follows: KAGVTQTPRYLIKTRGQQVTLSCSPISGHRSVSWYQQTPGQGLQFLFEYFSETQRNKGNFPGRFSGRQFSNSRSEMNVSTLELGDSALYLCASSLLGDRNTEAFFGQGTRLTVV.

This chain uses TRBV5-1 with TRBJ2-1; the match to TRBD2 covers 8 bases. Looked up from germline, CDR1 is SGHRS and CDR2 is YFSETQ. Losses at the gene ends were 0 bases for V and 0 bases for J; bases not matched to a gene: 2. The CDR3 extends over 16 amino acids. CDR3 bases: TGCGCCAGCAGCTTGGGAGGACTAGCCTCCTACAATGAGCAGTTCTTC. It codes for CASSLGGLASYNEQFF.

This rearrangement joins TRBV6-5 to TRBJ1-2; 7 bases fit TRBD1. Trimming cost V 6 bases and J 8 bases; bases outside gene matches: 9. The CDR3 totals 13 residues. CDR1 and CDR2 (germline): MNHEY, SVGAGI. The CDR3 sequence is CASRRGQARGYTF. CDR3 sequence (DNA): TGTGCCAGCAGACGAGGACAGGCCCGAGGCTACACCTTC.

To note about this clone: At one boundary the junction diverges from the germline segment, which might be a read error. V is TRBV6-1 and J is TRBJ1-4, with D possibly matching TRBD1 (5 bases). The CDR3 runs 14 residues. Per germline, CDR1 MNHNS and CDR2 SASEGT. CDR3 amino acids: CASSEGREIEKLFF. Here the CDR3 DNA reads TGTGCCAGCAGCGAAGGCAGGGAAATAGAAAAACTGTTTTTT.

This clone turned up a few times. The gene calls are TRBV24-1 and TRBJ2-7; TRBD1 matches 8 bases. The CDR3 extends over 16 amino acids. The J segment lost 1 base and the V segment lost 2 bases, leaving 6 bases of the junction unmatched. Looked up from germline, CDR1 is KGHDR and CDR2 is SFDVKD. CDR3 sequence: CATSDSGTGGSYEQYF. The CDR3 region has the DNA TGTGCCACCAGTGATTCGGGCACAGGGGGTTCCTACGAGCAGTACTTC.